These 17 T cell receptor beta chains originate from one sample sequenced in a study of Tregs in tolerant kidney transplant recipients. Here immunoSEQ multiplex PCR was the method, and the copy in TCRdb shows in-frame clones only, minus some. The sample table sets out more than 45,000 clones. The sequencing here drew on CD4+ T cells from blood, taken before the transplant. These receptors were collected from a human donor who received a combined kidney and bone marrow transplant.

Worth noting for this clone: The germline gene is not matched at one end of the junction; a read error may be the cause. The read falls 3 residues short of the CDR3 end, and the missing part is taken from the germline J gene. The V and J genes are TRBV20-1 and TRBJ2-5, with 12 bases aligning to TRBD1. The CDR3 is made up of 15 amino acids. Germline V gene sequence: CDR1 DFQATT, CDR2 SNEGSKA (reference sequence). The CDR3 bases that were read are TGCAGTGCCAGAGCCGGGACAGGGGGCGCTGAGACC. This encodes CSARAGTGGAET. The complete CDR3 reads CSARAGTGGAETQYF.

Comments on this clone: The CDR3 goes on 3 residues after the read ends, and that part is filled in from the germline J gene. The J gene is TRBJ2-5, the V gene TRBV19; 9 nucleotides align to TRBD2. Losses at the gene ends were 6 bases for V and 1 base for J; bases not matched to a gene: 3. This CDR3 contains 14 residues. CDR1 is LNHDA, CDR2 SQIVND, per germline (reference sequence). The DNA read from the CDR3 is TGTGCCAGTAGGCTTAGCGGGAGCCAAGAGACC. Encoded protein: CASRLSGSQET. The entire CDR3 protein is CASRLSGSQETQYF. Filled out from reference TRBV19 and TRBJ2-5, the complete variable domain reads DGGITQSPKYLFRKEGQNVTLSCEQNLNHDAMYWYRQDPGQGLRLIYYSQIVNDFQKGDIAEGYSVSREKKESFPLTVTSAQKNPTAFYLCASRLSGSQETQYFGPGTRLLVL.

About this clone itself: The read ends 3 residues before the CDR3 terminus; that terminus is restored from the germline J gene. The genes are TRBV19 and TRBJ2-7; tentative D call: TRBD2 (6 bases). The ends were cut back, 5 bases at V and 6 bases at J, with 14 bases in the middle. The germline V gene has CDR1 LNHDA and CDR2 SQIVND (reference sequence). This CDR3 comprises 13 residues. CDR3 residues: CASSLDYRREQYF. Incomplete CDR3 DNA: TGTGCCAGTAGTTTGGACTACCGCCGCGAG.

About this clone: The sequenced fragment ends 3 residues before the CDR3 boundary, so the rest is inferred from the germline J gene. The genes are TRBV7-3 and TRBJ2-1, with 12 nucleotides matching TRBD1. With 10 bases clipped from V and 7 bases from J, the junction kept 8 bases outside the gene matches. CDR1 and CDR2 (germline): SGHTA, FQGTGA. The CDR3 is 14 amino acids. The CDR3 region is CATPGTGGWNEQFF. Partial CDR3 DNA: TGTGCCACACCAGGGACAGGGGGCTGGAATGAG.

On this clone: The read is 3 residues too short to cover the CDR3 end, so that end is filled in from the germline J gene. The rearrangement uses TRBV20-1 and TRBJ2-7, with D maybe TRBD1 (6 bases). V lost 0 bases to trimming and J lost 0 bases, with 12 bases between them. The CDR3 runs 15 residues. Per the germline V gene, CDR1 is DFQATT and CDR2 is SNEGSKA (reference sequence). CDR3 sequence reads: CSAREGAEISYEQYF. CDR3 DNA, as far as it was read: TGCAGTGCTAGAGAGGGGGCGGAGATCTCCTACGAG.

A remark on this clone: The read ends 3 residues early relative to the CDR3; the germline J gene fills the gap. The rearrangement joins TRBV19 to TRBJ2-1; 10 bases align to TRBD1. This CDR3 is 15 amino acids long. After removal of 6 bases from V and 5 bases from J, the junction contained 7 bases not matched to a gene. Germline V gene sequence: CDR1 LNHDA, CDR2 SQIVND (reference sequence). CDR3 protein: CASRAGTGEHNEQFF. The CDR3 bases that were read are TGTGCCAGTAGAGCCGGGACAGGGGAACACAATGAG.

About this clone: The sequenced fragment ends 3 residues before the CDR3 boundary, so the rest is inferred from the germline J gene. The chain uses TRBV4-1 and TRBJ1-4; 8 bases align to TRBD1. The germline V gene encodes CDR1 MGHRA and CDR2 YSYEKL. V trimming: 4 bases; J trimming: 8 bases; junction bases outside the gene matches: 9. This CDR3 comprises 15 residues. The CDR3 bases that were read are TGCGCCAGCAGCCGAGGGACAGGCTCGTGGGAAAAA. Residues: CASSRGTGSWEK. The whole CDR3 region reads CASSRGTGSWEKLFF.

Concerning this clone itself: The read terminates 3 residues before the CDR3 end, so the remaining end is supplied by the germline J gene. The chain is built from TRBV2 and TRBJ2-7; TRBD2 aligns across 11 bases. After removal of 6 bases from V and 2 bases from J, the junction contained 6 bases not matched to a gene. From germline, CDR1 is SNHLY and CDR2 FYNNEI. The length of the CDR3 is 15 residues. Incomplete CDR3 DNA: TGTGCCAGCAGGCTGTCGACTAGCGGGACCTACGAG. This sequence encodes CASRLSTSGTYE. The full CDR3 sequence reads CASRLSTSGTYEQYF.

With regard to this clone: The read halts 3 residues ahead of the CDR3 end, with the missing end drawn from the germline J gene. V is TRBV5-1 and J is TRBJ2-5; 12 positions agree with TRBD2. Trimming took 4 bases from V and 7 from J; bases not matched to a gene: 2. The length of the CDR3 is 13 residues. Germline assignment: CDR1 SGHRS and CDR2 YFSETQ. The sequenced part of the CDR3 DNA is TGCGCCAGCAGCCCGGGACTAGCGGGGACC. Translated: CASSPGLAGT. The CDR3, in full, reads CASSPGLAGTQYF.

Points on this clone: The CDR3 extends 3 residues past the end of the read, so its final part is completed from the germline J gene. The chain couples TRBV7-9 to TRBJ2-1, with D possibly TRBD1 on 8 matching bases. The V gene lost 11 bases and the J gene lost 6 bases, with 23 bases spanning the gap. The germline V gene has CDR1 SEHNR and CDR2 FQNEAQ (reference sequence). The CDR3 runs to 15 residues. The sequenced CDR3 bases are TGTGCCGCCCAGGGGGCGGGAGACTTTGGCAATGAG. Amino acid sequence: CAAQGAGDFGNE. The full CDR3 protein reads CAAQGAGDFGNEQFF.

A note on this clone: The read halts 3 residues ahead of the CDR3 end, with the missing end drawn from the germline J gene. V usage is TRBV18 and J usage is TRBJ2-1; TRBD2 aligns across 9 bases. The CDR3 is 16 residues long. Germline V gene sequence: CDR1 KGHSH, CDR2 LQKENI. V dropped 3 bases and J dropped 7; count of bases not matched to a gene: 10. The CDR3 reads CASSPLAGVNGNEQFF. CDR3 DNA, as far as it was read: TGTGCCAGCTCACCGTTAGCGGGAGTAAATGGGAATGAG. The whole variable domain, remainder taken from reference TRBV18 and TRBJ2-1, is NAGVMQNPRHLVRRRGQEARLRCSPMKGHSHVYWYRQLPEEGLKFMVYLQKENIIDESGMPKERFSAEFPKEGPSILRIQQVVRGDSAAYFCASSPLAGVNGNEQFFGPGTRLTVL.

Regarding this clone: The read ends 3 residues early relative to the CDR3; the germline J gene fills the gap. The J gene is TRBJ2-1, the V gene TRBV7-2; 12 bases are shared with TRBD1. CDR1 and CDR2 from the germline V gene are SGHTA and FQGNSA. The ends lost 5 bases at V and 6 bases at J; junction bases unmatched: 2. The length of the CDR3 is 14 residues. Incomplete CDR3 DNA: TGTGCCAGCAGCGGGGACAGGGGGCTCAATGAG. It specifies CASSGDRGLNE. The CDR3, in full, reads CASSGDRGLNEQFF.

Remarks on this clone: Read sequence stops 3 residues before the CDR3 end, and the germline J gene provides the missing end. This chain uses TRBV5-1 with TRBJ1-2; perhaps TRBD1 as D (5 bases). Germline-derived CDR1 and CDR2 are SGHRS and YFSETQ. CDR3 length: 12 amino acids. With 9 bases removed from V and 4 bases from J, the gap between germline ends came to 13 bases. This CDR3 is CATPRGVYGYTF. The covered CDR3 bases are TGCGCCACCCCGCGGGGGGTCTATGGC.

Turning to this clone: The read gets to within 3 residues of the CDR3 end, and the germline J gene fills in the rest. V gene TRBV18 combines with J gene TRBJ1-2; tentatively, D is TRBD1 (6 bases). Germline CDR1 KGHSH, CDR2 LQKENI. This CDR3 is built from 16 residues. Trimming stripped 2 bases from V and 5 bases from J, with 18 bases between. The CDR3 spells CASSPGAGGNGYGYTF. CDR3 bases read: TGTGCCAGCTCACCAGGAGCGGGGGGCAACGGGTATGGC.

For this clone: The read finishes 3 residues shy of the CDR3 end, and the germline J gene is used to complete it. The J gene is TRBJ2-5, the V gene TRBV7-2; 8 bases are shared with TRBD2. The CDR3 covers 15 residues. Trimming took 5 bases from V and 5 from J; bases not matched to a gene: 10. Germline CDR1 SGHTA, CDR2 FQGNSA. The sequenced CDR3 bases are TGTGCCAGCAGCCCGGGGGGGGGTGTAGGGGAGACC. Translating it yields CASSPGGGVGET. The CDR3 as a whole reads CASSPGGGVGETQYF.

Worth noting for this clone: The missing CDR3 end, 3 residues past where the read stops, is filled in from the germline J gene. This chain links TRBV18 with TRBJ1-1; TRBD1 aligns across 7 bases. The CDR3 is 16 residues long. From germline, CDR1 is KGHSH and CDR2 LQKENI. Trimming cost V 4 bases and J 0 bases; bases outside gene matches: 8. The CDR3 spells CASSRRTGTVNTEAFF. CDR3 bases read: TGTGCCAGCTCACGAAGAACCGGGACAGTGAACACTGAA.

Remarks on this clone: From the germline J gene comes the end of the CDR3, since the read stops 3 residues before it. This chain uses TRBV19 with TRBJ2-7, with 9 bases identical to TRBD2. Germline CDR1 LNHDA, CDR2 SQIVND (reference sequence). The CDR3 contains 15 residues. Unmatched junction bases numbered 7, after V lost 3 bases and J lost 4 bases. The DNA read from the CDR3 is TGTGCCAGTAGTATGGGAGGACTAGCGCCATACGAG. This codes for CASSMGGLAPYE. The complete CDR3 protein is CASSMGGLAPYEQYF.